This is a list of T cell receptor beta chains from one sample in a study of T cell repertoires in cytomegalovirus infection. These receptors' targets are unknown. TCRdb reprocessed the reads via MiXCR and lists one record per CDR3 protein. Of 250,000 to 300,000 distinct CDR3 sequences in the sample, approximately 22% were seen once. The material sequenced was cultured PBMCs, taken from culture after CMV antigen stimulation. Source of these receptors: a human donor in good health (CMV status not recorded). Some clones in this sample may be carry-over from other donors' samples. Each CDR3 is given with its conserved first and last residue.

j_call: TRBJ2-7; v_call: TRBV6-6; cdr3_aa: CASSYSRDRSYEQYF
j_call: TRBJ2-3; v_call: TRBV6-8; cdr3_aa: CASSYRRSTDTQYF
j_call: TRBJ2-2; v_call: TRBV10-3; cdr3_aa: CAISDTGTSNTGELFF
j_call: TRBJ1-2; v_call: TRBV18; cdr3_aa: CASSQTSGGDGYTF
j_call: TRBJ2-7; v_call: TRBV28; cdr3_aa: CASGRQAFYEQYF
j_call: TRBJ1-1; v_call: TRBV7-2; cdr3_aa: CASSLELAPSEAFF
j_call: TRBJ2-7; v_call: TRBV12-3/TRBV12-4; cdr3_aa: CASSLPPLLEQYF
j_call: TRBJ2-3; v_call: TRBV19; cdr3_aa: CASSMWQGANTQYF
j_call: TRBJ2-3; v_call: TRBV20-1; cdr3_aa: CSAAGPDTQYF
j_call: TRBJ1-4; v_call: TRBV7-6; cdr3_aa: CASSLSNVDRVTNEKLFF
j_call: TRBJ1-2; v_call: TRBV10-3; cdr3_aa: CAISEANNYGYTF
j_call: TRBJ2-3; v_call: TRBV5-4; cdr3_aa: CASSLDRYAQYF
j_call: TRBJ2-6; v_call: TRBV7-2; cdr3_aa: CASTHAGFGANVLTF
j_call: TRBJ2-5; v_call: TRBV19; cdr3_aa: CASSGLAERQETQYF
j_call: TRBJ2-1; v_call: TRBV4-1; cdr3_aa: CASSQAFRQVLNEQFF
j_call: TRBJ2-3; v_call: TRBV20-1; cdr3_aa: CSAREDAGTSGRALRADTQYF
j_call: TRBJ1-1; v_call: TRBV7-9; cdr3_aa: CASSLATWAKVGNTEAFF
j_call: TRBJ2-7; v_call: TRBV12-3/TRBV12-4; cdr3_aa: CASTPLAASGHYEQYF
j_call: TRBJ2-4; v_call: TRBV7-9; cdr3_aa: CASSPLGVTAKNIQYF
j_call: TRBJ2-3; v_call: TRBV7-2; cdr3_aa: CASSQSGSWDTQYF
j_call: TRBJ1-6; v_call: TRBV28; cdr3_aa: CASIDDTNSPLHF
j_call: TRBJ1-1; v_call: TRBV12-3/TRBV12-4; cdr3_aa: CASSAEGGGTEAFF
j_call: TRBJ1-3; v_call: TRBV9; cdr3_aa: CASSVSVGTFPGNTIYF